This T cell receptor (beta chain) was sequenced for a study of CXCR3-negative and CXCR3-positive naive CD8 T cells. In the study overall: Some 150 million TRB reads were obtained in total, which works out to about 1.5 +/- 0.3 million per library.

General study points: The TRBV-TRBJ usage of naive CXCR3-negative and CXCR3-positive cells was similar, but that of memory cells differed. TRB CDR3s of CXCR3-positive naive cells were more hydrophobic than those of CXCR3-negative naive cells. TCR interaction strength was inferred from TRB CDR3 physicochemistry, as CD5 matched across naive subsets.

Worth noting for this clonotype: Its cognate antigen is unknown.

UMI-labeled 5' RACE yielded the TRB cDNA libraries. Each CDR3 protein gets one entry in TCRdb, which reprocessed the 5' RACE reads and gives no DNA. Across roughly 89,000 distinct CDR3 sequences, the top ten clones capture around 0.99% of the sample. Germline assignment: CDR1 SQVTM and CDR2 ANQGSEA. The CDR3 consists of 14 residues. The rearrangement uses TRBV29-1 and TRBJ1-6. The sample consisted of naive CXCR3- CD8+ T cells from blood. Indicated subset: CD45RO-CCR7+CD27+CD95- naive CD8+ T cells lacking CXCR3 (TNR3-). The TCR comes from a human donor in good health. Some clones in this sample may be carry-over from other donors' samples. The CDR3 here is CSVPPPIRGSPLHF.